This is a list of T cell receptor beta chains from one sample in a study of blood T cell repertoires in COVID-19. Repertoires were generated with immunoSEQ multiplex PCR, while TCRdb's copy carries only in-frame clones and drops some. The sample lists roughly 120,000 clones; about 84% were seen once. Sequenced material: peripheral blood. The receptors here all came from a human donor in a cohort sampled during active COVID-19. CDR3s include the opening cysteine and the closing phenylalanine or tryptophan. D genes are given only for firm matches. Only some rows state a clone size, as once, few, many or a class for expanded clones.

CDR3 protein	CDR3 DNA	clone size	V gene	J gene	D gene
CASTWRGGSSGNTIYF	TGCGCCAGCACCTGGCGAGGAGGCTCCTCTGGAAACACCATATATTTT	few	TRBV10-1	TRBJ1-3	-
CASSLGRSGANVLTF	TGCGCCAGCAGCTTGGGGCGGTCTGGGGCCAACGTCCTGACTTTC	-	TRBV5-1	TRBJ2-6	-
CASSSRHGGEQYF	TGTGCCAGCAGCTCCAGACATGGGGGGGAACAGTACTTC	-	TRBV6-5	TRBJ2-7	TRBD2
CASSPPDSYGYTF	TGTGCCAGCTCACCACCTGACAGCTATGGCTACACCTTC	-	TRBV18	TRBJ1-2	-
CASRDVPGLAGDEQFF	TGTGCCAGCAGAGACGTACCGGGACTAGCGGGAGATGAGCAGTTCTTC	-	TRBV7-2	TRBJ2-1	TRBD2
CASSFREGGGEYF	TGTGCCAGCAGTTTTCGGGAGGGTGGAGGGGAGTACTTC	-	TRBV12-3/TRBV12-4	TRBJ2-4	TRBD2
CASSARGRRSSYEQYF	TGTGCCAGCAGCGCCCGCGGAAGAAGGTCCTCCTACGAGCAGTACTTC	-	TRBV7-2	TRBJ2-7	-
CASSIGRANTEAFF	TGTGCCAGTAGTATAGGCAGGGCGAACACTGAAGCTTTCTTT	-	TRBV19	TRBJ1-1	-
CASTSLLDRNEQYF	TGTGCCAGCACTTCCCTTTTGGACAGGAACGAGCAGTACTTC	few	TRBV6-5	TRBJ2-7	TRBD1
CASSQVRVGQTGELFF	TGCGCCAGCAGCCAAGTTAGGGTGGGACAGACCGGGGAGCTGTTTTTT	-	TRBV4-3	TRBJ2-2	TRBD1
CASSSGLAGGRNEQFF	TGCGCCAGCAGCTCGGGACTAGCGGGAGGGAGGAATGAGCAGTTCTTC	once	TRBV5-1	TRBJ2-1	TRBD2
CASSGPPGATYEQYF	TGTGCCAGCAGCGGTCCCCCGGGAGCCACCTACGAGCAGTACTTC	-	TRBV7-8	TRBJ2-7	-
CASYRDSSYEQYF	TGTGCCAGCTACCGGGACAGCAGCTACGAGCAGTACTTC	-	TRBV6-5	TRBJ2-7	TRBD1
CASSREITDTQYF	TGTGCCAGCAGCAGGGAGATCACAGATACGCAGTATTTT	once	TRBV11-2	TRBJ2-3	-
CASSPNGLETDTQYF	TGTGCCAGCAGCCCCAACGGACTAGAAACAGATACGCAGTATTTT	-	TRBV7-2	TRBJ2-3	TRBD2
CASSQDRLAGGDEQFF	TGCGCCAGCAGCCAAGATCGGCTAGCGGGAGGTGATGAGCAGTTCTTC	-	TRBV4-3	TRBJ2-1	TRBD2